The source of this T cell receptor (beta chain) is a study of type 1 and type 2 diabetes patients. Whole-study context: Participants included type 1 and type 2 diabetes patients plus nondiabetic controls. Across the study, 15 million to 20 million paired-end reads were produced.

Genomic DNA was the PCR template. The TCR beta CDR3 region was amplified using 30 forward and 13 reverse primers. TCRdb passed the multiplex PCR reads through MiXCR, listing each CDR3 protein once. The data hold about 290,000 distinct CDR3 sequences, with over 45% observed a single time. In this sample, this clonotype turned up a few times. The sequencing sample was made of peripheral blood mononuclear cells (PBMCs). This sequence was found in a man aged 18 to 30 with type 2 diabetes.

This CDR3 reads CASSEAPGFYEQYF. The DNA of the CDR3 is TGTGCCAGCAGTGAAGCGCCGGGATTCTACGAGCAGTACTTC. This chain uses TRBV6-1 with TRBJ2-7, with a tentative D call TRBD2 (5 bases). The CDR3 is made up of 14 amino acids. Trimming left V 0 bases short and J 3 bases short, with 9 bases between. In germline, CDR1 is MNHNS, CDR2 SASEGT.